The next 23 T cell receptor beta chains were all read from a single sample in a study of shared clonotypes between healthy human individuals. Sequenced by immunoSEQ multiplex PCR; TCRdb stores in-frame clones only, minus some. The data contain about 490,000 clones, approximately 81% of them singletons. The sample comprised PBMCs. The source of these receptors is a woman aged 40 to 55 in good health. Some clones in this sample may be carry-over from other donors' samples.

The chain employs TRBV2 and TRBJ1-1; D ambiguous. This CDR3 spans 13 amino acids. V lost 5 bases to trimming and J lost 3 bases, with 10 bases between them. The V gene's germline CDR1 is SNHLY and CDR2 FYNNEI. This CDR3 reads CASSLSRDTEAFF. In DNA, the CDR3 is TGTGCCAGCAGTCTAAGTAGGGACACTGAAGCTTTCTTT. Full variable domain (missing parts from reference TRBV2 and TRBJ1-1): EPEVTQTPSHQVTQMGQEVILRCVPISNHLYFYWYRQILGQKVEFLVSFYNNEISEKSEIFDDQFSVERPDGSNFTLKIRSTKLEDSAMYFCASSLSRDTEAFFGQGTRLTVV.

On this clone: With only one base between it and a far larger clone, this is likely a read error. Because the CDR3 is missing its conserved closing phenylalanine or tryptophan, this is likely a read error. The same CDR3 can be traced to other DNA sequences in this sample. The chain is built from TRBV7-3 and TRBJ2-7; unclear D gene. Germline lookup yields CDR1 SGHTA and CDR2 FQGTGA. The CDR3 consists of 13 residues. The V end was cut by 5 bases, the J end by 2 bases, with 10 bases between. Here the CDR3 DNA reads TGTGCCAGCAGCCACGGAAGCCCCTACGAGCAGTACTTA. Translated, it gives CASSHGSPYEQYL.

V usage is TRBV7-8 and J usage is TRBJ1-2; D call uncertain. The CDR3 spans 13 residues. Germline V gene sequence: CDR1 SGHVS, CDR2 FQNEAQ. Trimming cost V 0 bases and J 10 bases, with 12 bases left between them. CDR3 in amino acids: CASSLAGPTDYTF. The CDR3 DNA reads TGTGCCAGCAGCTTAGCGGGCCCAACGGACTACACCTTC.

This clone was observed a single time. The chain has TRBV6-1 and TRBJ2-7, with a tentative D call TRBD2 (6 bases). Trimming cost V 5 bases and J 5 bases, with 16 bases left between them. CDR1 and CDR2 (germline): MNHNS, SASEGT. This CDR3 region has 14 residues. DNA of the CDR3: TGTGCCAGCAGTCCCAGGATGGGGGGACACGAGCAGTACTTC. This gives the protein CASSPRMGGHEQYF.

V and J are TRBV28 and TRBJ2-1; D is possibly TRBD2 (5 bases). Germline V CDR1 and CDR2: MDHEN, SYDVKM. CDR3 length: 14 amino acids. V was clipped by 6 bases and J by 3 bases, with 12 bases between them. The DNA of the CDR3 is TGTGCCAGCAGCGTCACCGGGGTCTACAATGAGCAGTTCTTC. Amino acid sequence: CASSVTGVYNEQFF.

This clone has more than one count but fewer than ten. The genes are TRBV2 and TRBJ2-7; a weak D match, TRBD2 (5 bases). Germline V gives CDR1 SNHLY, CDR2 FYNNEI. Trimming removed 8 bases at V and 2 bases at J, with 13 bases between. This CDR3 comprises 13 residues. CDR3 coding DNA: TGTGCCAGCCTGACCGAGCGGACCTACGAGCAGTACTTC. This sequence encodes CASLTERTYEQYF.

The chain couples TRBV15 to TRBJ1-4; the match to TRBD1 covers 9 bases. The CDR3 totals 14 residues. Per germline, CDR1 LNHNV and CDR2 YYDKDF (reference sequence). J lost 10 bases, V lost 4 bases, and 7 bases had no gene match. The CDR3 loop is CATSTRQGVGKLFF. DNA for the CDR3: TGTGCCACCAGCACCAGACAGGGGGTCGGAAAACTGTTTTTT.

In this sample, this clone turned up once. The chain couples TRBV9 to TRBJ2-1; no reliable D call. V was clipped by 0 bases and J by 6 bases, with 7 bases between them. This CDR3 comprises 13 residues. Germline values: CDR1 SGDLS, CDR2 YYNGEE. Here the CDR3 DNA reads TGTGCCAGCAGCGTAGGATTGTTCAATGAGCAGTTCTTC. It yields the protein CASSVGLFNEQFF.

The CDR3 nucleotides read TGTGCCAGCGACCTAGGAGTCGGCTTCTCCTACGAGCAGTACTTC. Its translation: CASDLGVGFSYEQYF. The V call is TRBV28, the J call TRBJ2-7, with D uncertain. Germline V gene data show CDR1 as MDHEN and CDR2 as SYDVKM. The length of the CDR3 is 15 residues. Deletions cut 8 bases from V and 0 bases from J, with 17 bases between. Drawing the rest from reference TRBV28 and TRBJ2-7, the complete variable domain is DVKVTQSSRYLVKRTGEKVFLECVQDMDHENMFWYRQDPGLGLRLIYFSYDVKMKEKGDIPEGYSVSREKKERFSLILESASTNQTSMYLCASDLGVGFSYEQYFGPGTRLTVT.

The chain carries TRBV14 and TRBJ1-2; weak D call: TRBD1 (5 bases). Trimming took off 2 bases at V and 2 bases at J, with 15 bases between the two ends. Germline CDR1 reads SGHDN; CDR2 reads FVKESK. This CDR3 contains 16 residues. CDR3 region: CASSQHAGRTNYGYTF. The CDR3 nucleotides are TGTGCCAGCAGCCAACACGCGGGACGGACGAACTATGGCTACACCTTC.

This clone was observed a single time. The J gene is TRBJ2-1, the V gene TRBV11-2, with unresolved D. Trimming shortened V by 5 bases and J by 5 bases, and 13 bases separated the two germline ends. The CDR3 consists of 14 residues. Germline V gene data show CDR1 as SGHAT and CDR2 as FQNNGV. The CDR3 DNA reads TGTGCCAGCAGCCCGTTGTGGGGTCACAATGAGCAGTTCTTC. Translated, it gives CASSPLWGHNEQFF.

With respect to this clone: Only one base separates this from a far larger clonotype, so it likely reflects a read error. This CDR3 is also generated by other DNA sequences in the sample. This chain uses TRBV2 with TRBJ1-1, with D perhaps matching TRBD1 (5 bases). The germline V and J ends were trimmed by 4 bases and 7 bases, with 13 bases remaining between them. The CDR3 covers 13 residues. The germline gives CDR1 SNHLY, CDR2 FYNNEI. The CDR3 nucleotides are TGTGCCAGCAGTGGGGGACCAGACCTTGAAGCTTTCTTT. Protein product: CASSGGPDLEAFF.

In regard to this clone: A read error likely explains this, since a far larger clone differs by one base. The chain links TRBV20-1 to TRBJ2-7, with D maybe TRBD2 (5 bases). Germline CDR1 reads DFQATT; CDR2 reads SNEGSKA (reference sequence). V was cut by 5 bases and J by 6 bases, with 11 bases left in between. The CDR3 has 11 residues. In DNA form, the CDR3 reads TGCAGTGCTCACGGACTCTCCGAGCAGTACTTC. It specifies CSAHGLSEQYF.

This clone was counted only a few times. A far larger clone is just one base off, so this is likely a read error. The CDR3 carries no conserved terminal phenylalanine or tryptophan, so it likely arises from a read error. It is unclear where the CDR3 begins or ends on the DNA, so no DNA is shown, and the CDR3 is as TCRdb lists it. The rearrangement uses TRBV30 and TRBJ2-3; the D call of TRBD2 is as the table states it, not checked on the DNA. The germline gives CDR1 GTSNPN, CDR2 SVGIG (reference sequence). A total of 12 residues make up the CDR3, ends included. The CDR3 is CAWSIGLVGSSL.

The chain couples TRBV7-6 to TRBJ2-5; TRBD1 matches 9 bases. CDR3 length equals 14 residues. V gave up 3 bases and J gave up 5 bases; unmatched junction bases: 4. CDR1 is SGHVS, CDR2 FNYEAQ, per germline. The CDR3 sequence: CASSLDRGRETQYF. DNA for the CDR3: TGTGCCAGCAGCTTGGACAGGGGTAGGGAGACCCAGTACTTC.

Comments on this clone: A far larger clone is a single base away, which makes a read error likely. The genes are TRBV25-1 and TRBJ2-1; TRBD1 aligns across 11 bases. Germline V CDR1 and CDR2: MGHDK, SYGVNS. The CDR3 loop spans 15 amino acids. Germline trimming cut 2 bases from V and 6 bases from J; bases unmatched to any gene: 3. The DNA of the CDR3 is TGTGCCAGCAGTGAACAGGGACAGGGGGTCAATGAGCAGTTCTTC. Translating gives CASSEQGQGVNEQFF. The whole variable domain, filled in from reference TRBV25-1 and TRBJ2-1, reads EADIYQTPRYLVIGTGKKITLECSQTMGHDKMYWYQQDPGMELHLIHYSYGVNSTEKGDLSSESTVSRIRTEHFPLTLESARPSHTSQYLCASSEQGQGVNEQFFGPGTRLTVL.

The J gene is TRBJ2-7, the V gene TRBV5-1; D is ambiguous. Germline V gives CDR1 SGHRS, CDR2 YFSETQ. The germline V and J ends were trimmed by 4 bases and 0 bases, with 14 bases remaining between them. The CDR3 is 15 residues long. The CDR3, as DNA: TGCGCCAGCAGCCTAGAGCTTGCTCTCTCCTACGAGCAGTACTTC. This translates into CASSLELALSYEQYF.

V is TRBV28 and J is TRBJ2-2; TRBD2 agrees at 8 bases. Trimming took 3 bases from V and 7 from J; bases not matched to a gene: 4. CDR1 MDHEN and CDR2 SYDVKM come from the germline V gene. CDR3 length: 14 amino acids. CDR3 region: CASSFGTSVGELFF. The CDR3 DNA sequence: TGTGCCAGCAGTTTTGGGACTAGTGTCGGGGAGCTGTTTTTT. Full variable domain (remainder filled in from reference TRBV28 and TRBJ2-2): DVKVTQSSRYLVKRTGEKVFLECVQDMDHENMFWYRQDPGLGLRLIYFSYDVKMKEKGDIPEGYSVSREKKERFSLILESASTNQTSMYLCASSFGTSVGELFFGEGSRLTVL.

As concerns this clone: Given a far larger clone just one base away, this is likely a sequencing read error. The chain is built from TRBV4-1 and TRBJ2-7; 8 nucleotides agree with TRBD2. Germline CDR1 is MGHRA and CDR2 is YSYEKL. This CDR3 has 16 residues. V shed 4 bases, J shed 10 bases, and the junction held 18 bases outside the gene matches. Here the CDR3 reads CASSRTPGLAQPGQYF. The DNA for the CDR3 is TGCGCCAGCAGCCGCACGCCCGGACTAGCTCAACCCGGTCAGTACTTC.

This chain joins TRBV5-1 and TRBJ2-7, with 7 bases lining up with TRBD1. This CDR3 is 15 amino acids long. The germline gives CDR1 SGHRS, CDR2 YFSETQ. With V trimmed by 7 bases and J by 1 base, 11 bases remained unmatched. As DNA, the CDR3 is TGCGCCAGCTCGACGACAGGGCTAAGGTCCTACGAGCAGTACTTC. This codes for CASSTTGLRSYEQYF. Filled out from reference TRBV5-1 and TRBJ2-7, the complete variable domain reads KAGVTQTPRYLIKTRGQQVTLSCSPISGHRSVSWYQQTPGQGLQFLFEYFSETQRNKGNFPGRFSGRQFSNSRSEMNVSTLELGDSALYLCASSTTGLRSYEQYFGPGTRLTVT.

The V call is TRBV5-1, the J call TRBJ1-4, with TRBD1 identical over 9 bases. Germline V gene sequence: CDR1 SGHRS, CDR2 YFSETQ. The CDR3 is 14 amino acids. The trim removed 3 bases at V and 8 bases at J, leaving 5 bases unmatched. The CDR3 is CASSYRGRGEKLFF. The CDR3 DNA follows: TGCGCCAGCAGCTACAGGGGGCGCGGGGAAAAACTGTTTTTT.

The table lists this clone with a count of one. The CDR3 reads CASSLDRPGTGVGTGELFF. Here the CDR3 DNA reads TGTGCCAGCAGCTTAGACAGACCCGGGACAGGCGTTGGAACCGGGGAGCTGTTTTTT. The chain uses TRBV7-9 and TRBJ2-2, with TRBD1 matching 8 bases. Germline lookup yields CDR1 SEHNR and CDR2 FQNEAQ (reference sequence). This CDR3 is built from 19 residues. V lost 1 base and J lost 5; bases outside the gene matches: 15.

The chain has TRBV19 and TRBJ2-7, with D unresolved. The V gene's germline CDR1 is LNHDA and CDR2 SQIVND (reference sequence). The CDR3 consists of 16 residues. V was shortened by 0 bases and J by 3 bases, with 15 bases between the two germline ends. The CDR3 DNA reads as TGTGCCAGTAGTATAGAAGGTCCCCCTTTGGGCTACGAGCAGTACTTC. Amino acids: CASSIEGPPLGYEQYF.